This T cell receptor (beta chain) was recorded in a study of blood T cell repertoires in COVID-19. The wider study: From T cells, B-cell-depleted T cells, or PBMCs came the material, which was cDNA or gDNA.

In the authors' workflow: Reference gene primers were amplified, and this amplification served to estimate nucleated cell counts. Profiling relied on immunoSEQ multiplex PCR, and the TCRdb table lists in-frame clones only, not all of them. V, J and clone size are those of that table, while D and trimming were read from the DNA. The sample records about 290,000 clones, 75% to 90% being singletons. Germline CDR1 and CDR2: SGHRS and YFSETQ. Trimming took 5 bases from V and 1 from J, leaving 8 bases between them. The CDR3 runs 13 residues. This sequence was found in a middle-aged man with acute or convalescent COVID-19. Material: peripheral blood. This chain connects TRBV5-1 to TRBJ2-3; no reliable D call. The CDR3 region is CASSLGGTDTQYF. The CDR3 DNA reads TGCGCCAGCAGTTTAGGAGGCACAGATACGCAGTATTTT.